This TCR beta chain was profiled in a study of blood T cell repertoires in COVID-19. This clone was counted once. In the authors' methods: Scientists estimated how many nucleated cells there were by amplifying reference gene primers. Clones were read by immunoSEQ multiplex PCR, and TCRdb kept only the in-frame ones, dropping some. Clone size and the V and J calls come from that table; the DNA yielded D and trimming. This sample has 350,000 or so clones, with roughly 87% found just once. Seattle patients were enrolled while actively infected and followed longitudinally. This CDR3 comprises 13 residues. Germline lookup yields CDR1 SEHNR and CDR2 FQNEAQ (reference sequence). Trimming pared 2 bases from V and 10 bases from J, leaving 12 bases between.

The genes are TRBV7-9 and TRBJ1-5; TRBD1 might be the D (5 bases). The TCR originated in a woman aged 60-70 years with COVID-19, enrolled during active disease. Material for sequencing was peripheral blood. The CDR3, as DNA: TGTGCCAGCAGCTTAATTATCGACAGCCCCCAGCATTTT. This sequence encodes CASSLIIDSPQHF.